The entry that follows covers one T cell receptor beta chain sequence. This CDR3 region has 15 residues. Germline V gene data show CDR1 as MNHEY and CDR2 as SVGEGT. Trimming removed 6 bases at V and 5 bases at J, with 20 bases between. These data come from a study of blood T cell repertoires in COVID-19. The protocol was immunoSEQ multiplex PCR, while the TCRdb copy is restricted to in-frame clones and leaves out a portion. The table includes roughly 170,000 clones, 88% detected once. This clonotype was sampled from a man aged 55 to 70 with acute or convalescent COVID-19. The J gene is TRBJ2-7, the V gene TRBV6-2 or TRBV6-3; no clear D gene. Sequencing was performed on peripheral blood. CDR3 DNA: TGTGCCAGCAGCCCAACCCGAGACTTGTCCCACGAGCAGTACTTC. It codes for CASSPTRDLSHEQYF.